The table lists the clone carrying this T cell receptor beta chain with a few counts. TCRB transcripts that were expressed got sequenced, as all of the isolated RNA had been reverse transcribed. The average output of naive, central memory and regulatory T cell samples was several million reads. Only in-frame clones appear in the TCRdb table, and some are missing; sequencing was by immunoSEQ multiplex PCR. The repertoire has 300,000 to 350,000 clones, less than 20% of them found once; the top ten carry under 0.05%. Trimming stripped 6 bases from V and 0 bases from J, with 9 bases between. Germline V lookup: CDR1 SQVTM, CDR2 ANQGSEA. The CDR3 has 13 amino acids. These data are taken from a study of beta chain features in type 1 diabetes.

The sample was naive CD4+ T cells from blood. This chain joins TRBV29-1 and TRBJ2-4; weak D call: TRBD1 (5 bases). The sequence came from a woman younger than 30 in good health. CDR3 in amino acids: CSVRVLAKNIQYF. The CDR3 region has the DNA TGCAGCGTCAGGGTTCTAGCCAAAAACATTCAGTACTTC.